This record covers a single TCR beta chain. This specimen comes from a study of T cells after yellow fever vaccination. A process of 5'RACE template switching, which added a universal primer site and UMIs, was used to make TCR cDNA. TCRdb analysed the 5' RACE reads with MiXCR anew, one entry per CDR3 protein. Of some 560,000 distinct CDR3 sequences listed, around 16% are singletons. CDR1 is MNHEY, CDR2 SVGEGT, per germline. The CDR3 contains 12 residues. V lost 6 bases to trimming and J lost 5 bases, with 11 bases between them. The chain links TRBV6-2 or TRBV6-3 to TRBJ2-7, with no clear D. This clonotype was obtained from a young man who received the YFV17D yellow fever vaccine. The sample was PBMCs, taken 5 to 6 days after the first yellow fever vaccination. In DNA form, the CDR3 reads TGTGCCAGCAGGGACCCAATGGACGAGCAGTACTTC. Residues: CASRDPMDEQYF.